The 22 T cell receptor beta chains reported below all come from one sample, sequenced in a study of T cell changes during pregnancy in multiple sclerosis. Profiling relied on immunoSEQ multiplex PCR, and the TCRdb table lists in-frame clones only, not all of them. The sample includes around 100,000 clones, approximately 90% of them seen just once. The source material was peripheral blood, sampled in the second trimester of pregnancy. The receptor set was obtained from a female donor with multiple sclerosis, enrolled in a pregnancy study.

The gene calls are TRBV7-9 and TRBJ2-2, with D possibly TRBD2 on 5 matching bases. CDR1 is SEHNR and CDR2 is FQNEAQ in the germline V gene (reference sequence). The length of the CDR3 is 13 residues. Trimming left V 7 bases short and J 4 bases short, with 10 bases between. The CDR3 sequence: CASTGSSTGELFF. CDR3 sequence (DNA): TGTGCCAGCACGGGGTCGAGCACCGGGGAGCTGTTTTTT.

The chain is built from TRBV30 and TRBJ2-7, with no clear D. The V gene's germline CDR1 is GTSNPN and CDR2 SVGIG (reference sequence). Trimming shortened V by 5 bases and J by 1 base, and 15 bases separated the two germline ends. The CDR3 has 14 residues. The CDR3: CAWGMETPSYEQYF. CDR3 in DNA: TGTGCCTGGGGAATGGAGACTCCTTCCTACGAGCAGTACTTC.

The chain employs TRBV10-2 and TRBJ1-3; 9 nucleotides agree with TRBD1. The V gene's germline CDR1 is WSHSY and CDR2 SAAADI. Losses at the gene ends were 6 bases for V and 4 bases for J; bases not matched to a gene: 7. This CDR3 has 15 amino acids. DNA of the CDR3: TGCGCCAGCAGGGGGACAGGGACCAAGGGAAACACCATATATTTT. Its translation is CASRGTGTKGNTIYF.

The rearrangement joins TRBV19 to TRBJ2-2, with 12 bases identical to TRBD1. This CDR3 spans 16 amino acids. Germline CDR1 and CDR2: LNHDA and SQIVND (reference sequence). Trimming removed 8 bases from V and 6 bases from J; junction bases left unmatched: 10. CDR3 amino acids: CASLQGDRGQAGELFF. DNA of the CDR3: TGTGCCAGTCTCCAAGGGGACAGGGGGCAAGCCGGGGAGCTGTTTTTT.

The J gene is TRBJ2-7, the V gene TRBV19; D call uncertain. Germline CDR1 and CDR2: LNHDA and SQIVND (reference sequence). V was shortened by 3 bases and J by 3 bases, with 9 bases between the two germline ends. The CDR3 is made up of 13 amino acids. CDR3 loop: CASSIRRGYEQYF. The CDR3 nucleotides read TGTGCCAGTAGTATTAGAAGAGGCTACGAGCAGTACTTC.

V usage is TRBV2 and J usage is TRBJ1-5; 8 positions agree with TRBD1. CDR3 size: 13 residues. In germline, CDR1 is SNHLY, CDR2 FYNNEI. Unmatched junction bases numbered 6, after V lost 7 bases and J lost 7 bases. The CDR3 DNA reads TGTGCCAGCAAATCGGACAGGGACCAGCCCCAGCATTTT. Protein sequence: CASKSDRDQPQHF.

The chain couples TRBV5-1 to TRBJ2-7; TRBD1 aligns across 11 bases. Germline V gene lookup returns CDR1 SGHRS and CDR2 YFSETQ. There are 18 residues in the CDR3. The J segment lost 3 bases and the V segment lost 4 bases, leaving 15 bases of the junction unmatched. The CDR3 sequence: CASSRGRTGGAEVYEQYF. The CDR3 region has the DNA TGCGCCAGCAGCCGAGGAAGGACAGGGGGCGCGGAAGTCTACGAGCAGTACTTC.

This clone was counted a single time. V is TRBV19 and J is TRBJ2-7; 7 positions agree with TRBD1. CDR1 LNHDA and CDR2 SQIVND come from the germline V gene (reference sequence). V trimming: 4 bases; J trimming: 3 bases; junction bases outside the gene matches: 18. This CDR3 is built from 18 residues. CDR3 protein: CASSRTGLKGSSVYEQYF. The CDR3 coding sequence is TGTGCCAGTAGTAGGACAGGTCTAAAGGGCAGCAGTGTCTACGAGCAGTACTTC.

The chain recombines TRBV6-5 with TRBJ2-3, with D possibly TRBD2 on 7 matching bases. The length of the CDR3 is 13 residues. CDR1 is MNHEY and CDR2 is SVGAGI in the germline V gene. Trimming left V 10 bases short and J 4 bases short, with 15 bases between. The CDR3 protein is CATRGGGPDTQYF. CDR3 sequence (DNA): TGTGCCACCCGGGGAGGGGGGCCAGATACGCAGTATTTT.

This chain joins TRBV14 and TRBJ1-1; the D gene is possibly TRBD1 (6 bases). CDR3 length equals 13 residues. V was clipped by 0 bases and J by 10 bases, with 12 bases between them. CDR1 and CDR2 (germline): SGHDN, FVKESK. CDR3: CASSQDIQGRAFF. The CDR3, as DNA: TGTGCCAGCAGCCAAGATATACAGGGTAGAGCTTTCTTT.

The genes are TRBV19 and TRBJ1-5; 7 bases map to TRBD1. The CDR3 is made up of 16 amino acids. The V gene's germline CDR1 is LNHDA and CDR2 SQIVND (reference sequence). The junction had 8 bases not matched to a gene; V was cut back by 2 bases and J by 4 bases. Here the CDR3 reads CASSIRTHRGNQPQHF. The CDR3 region has the DNA TGTGCCAGTAGTATAAGAACACACAGGGGAAATCAGCCCCAGCATTTT. The full variable domain, in which reference TRBV19 and TRBJ1-5 provide the parts outside the CDR3, is DGGITQSPKYLFRKEGQNVTLSCEQNLNHDAMYWYRQDPGQGLRLIYYSQIVNDFQKGDIAEGYSVSREKKESFPLTVTSAQKNPTAFYLCASSIRTHRGNQPQHFGDGTRLSIL.

The chain has TRBV19 and TRBJ2-2; 7 nucleotides match TRBD2. Unmatched junction bases numbered 8, after V lost 9 bases and J lost 1 base. This CDR3 comprises 15 residues. The V gene's germline CDR1 is LNHDA and CDR2 SQIVND (reference sequence). In DNA form, the CDR3 reads TGTGCCAGCTCTCTGGCGGGGGTGAACACCGGGGAGCTGTTTTTT. Translation gives CASSLAGVNTGELFF.

This clone was observed once. V usage is TRBV10-3 and J usage is TRBJ1-5; 7 nucleotides line up with TRBD1. V lost 7 bases and J lost 7; bases outside the gene matches: 7. CDR1 and CDR2 from the germline V gene are ENHRY and SYGVKD. The CDR3 spans 13 residues. The CDR3 sequence: CAITDRVDQPQHF. The CDR3 coding sequence is TGTGCCATCACCGACAGGGTTGACCAGCCCCAGCATTTT.

The gene calls are TRBV25-1 and TRBJ1-4; 8 bases are shared with TRBD1. Germline V gene data show CDR1 as MGHDK and CDR2 as SYGVNS. J lost 5 bases, V lost 7 bases, and 6 bases had no gene match. The CDR3 has 14 amino acids. This CDR3 is CASTGGQANEKLFF. CDR3 nucleotides: TGTGCCAGCACGGGGGGACAGGCGAATGAAAAACTGTTTTTT.

The chain is built from TRBV11-2 and TRBJ2-6, with a weak D call TRBD1 (6 bases). CDR3 length: 15 residues. Trimming cost V 5 bases and J 4 bases, with 12 bases left between them. Germline V gives CDR1 SGHAT, CDR2 FQNNGV. In DNA, the CDR3 is TGTGCCAGCAGCATAACAGGGTCCGGGGCCAACGTCCTGACTTTC. It codes for CASSITGSGANVLTF.

V gene TRBV6-1 combines with J gene TRBJ2-1; unclear D gene. Germline lookup yields CDR1 MNHNS and CDR2 SASEGT. The CDR3 has 15 amino acids. The V end lost 5 bases, the J end lost 0 bases, and 11 bases lay between the germline ends. The CDR3 nucleotides read TGTGCCAGCAGTCCCGAATTTAGCTCCTACAATGAGCAGTTCTTC. It translates to CASSPEFSSYNEQFF.

V gene TRBV5-4 combines with J gene TRBJ2-7; 7 positions match TRBD2. This CDR3 spans 15 amino acids. CDR1 is SGHNT, CDR2 YYREEE, per germline (reference sequence). V was pared by 4 bases and J by 3 bases, with 10 bases of the junction left unmatched. The chain's CDR3 is CASSGPGLISYEQYF. In nucleotides, the CDR3 is TGTGCCAGCAGCGGTCCGGGACTAATTAGCTACGAGCAGTACTTC. The variable domain in full, with the rest retrieved from reference TRBV5-4 and TRBJ2-7, is ETGVTQSPTHLIKTRGQQVTLRCSSQSGHNTVSWYQQALGQGPQFIFQYYREEENGRGNFPPRFSGLQFPNYSSELNVNALELDDSALYLCASSGPGLISYEQYFGPGTRLTVT.

DNA for the CDR3: TGTGCCAGTAGTTTGGGAGGGGGGCACCTCCTATCATCCTATGGCTACACCTTC. Encoded protein: CASSLGGGHLLSSYGYTF. The rearrangement joins TRBV19 to TRBJ1-2; TRBD1 is a possible D gene (6 bases). Germline V CDR1 and CDR2: LNHDA, SQIVND (reference sequence). This CDR3 is 18 amino acids long. V was shortened by 5 bases and J by 4 bases, with 26 bases between the two germline ends.

J is TRBJ1-5 and V is TRBV2; D remains unclear. CDR1 and CDR2 from the germline V gene are SNHLY and FYNNEI. CDR3 length: 17 amino acids. V was clipped by 2 bases and J by 3 bases, with 17 bases between them. As DNA, the CDR3 is TGTGCCAGCAGTGAAATTCGGCTGGGCAACGACAATCAGCCCCAGCATTTT. It codes for CASSEIRLGNDNQPQHF.

The genes are TRBV5-4 and TRBJ1-6, with 9 bases fitting TRBD1. The CDR3 has 17 residues. The J segment lost 7 bases and the V segment lost 4 bases, leaving 12 bases of the junction unmatched. Germline V gene lookup returns CDR1 SGHNT and CDR2 YYREEE (reference sequence). In DNA, the CDR3 is TGTGCCAGCAGCAACCCGGGACAGGGAGGGAAAAATTCACCCCTCCACTTT. This encodes CASSNPGQGGKNSPLHF. Supplemented by reference TRBV5-4 and TRBJ1-6, the full variable domain reads ETGVTQSPTHLIKTRGQQVTLRCSSQSGHNTVSWYQQALGQGPQFIFQYYREEENGRGNFPPRFSGLQFPNYSSELNVNALELDDSALYLCASSNPGQGGKNSPLHFGNGTRLTVT.

V usage is TRBV11-3 and J usage is TRBJ2-7; D may be TRBD2 (5 bases). The germline V gene has CDR1 SGHNT and CDR2 YENEEA. This CDR3 contains 13 residues. V was shortened by 1 base and J by 4 bases, with 8 bases between the two germline ends. DNA for the CDR3: TGTGCCAGCAGCTTAGGGACTGGGTACGAGCAGTACTTC. Protein product: CASSLGTGYEQYF.

The V call is TRBV18, the J call TRBJ2-1, with a possible D match to TRBD2 (6 bases). The V gene's germline CDR1 is KGHSH and CDR2 LQKENI. Trimming stripped 0 bases from V and 4 bases from J, with 10 bases between. The CDR3 totals 15 residues. The CDR3 region is CASSPPEGGYNEQFF. CDR3 DNA: TGTGCCAGCTCACCACCGGAAGGAGGGTACAATGAGCAGTTCTTC.